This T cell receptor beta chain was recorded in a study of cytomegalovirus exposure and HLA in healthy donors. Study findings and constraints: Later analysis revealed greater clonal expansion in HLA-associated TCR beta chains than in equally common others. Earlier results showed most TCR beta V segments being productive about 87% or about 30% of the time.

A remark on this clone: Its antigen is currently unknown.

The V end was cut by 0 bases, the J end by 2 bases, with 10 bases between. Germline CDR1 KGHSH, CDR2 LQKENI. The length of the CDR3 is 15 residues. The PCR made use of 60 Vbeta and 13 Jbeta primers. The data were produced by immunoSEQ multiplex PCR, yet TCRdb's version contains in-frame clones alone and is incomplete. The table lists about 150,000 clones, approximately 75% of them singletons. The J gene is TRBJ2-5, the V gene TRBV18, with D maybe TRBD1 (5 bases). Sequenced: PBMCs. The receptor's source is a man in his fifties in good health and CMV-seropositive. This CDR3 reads CASSPPSDRQETQYF. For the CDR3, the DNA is TGTGCCAGCTCACCACCTAGTGACAGACAAGAGACCCAGTACTTC.